This is a list of T cell receptor beta chains from one sample in a study of control samples from healthy donors and cancer patients. TCRdb's table, derived via immunoSEQ multiplex PCR, lists solely in-frame clones and lacks some. The sample yields approximately 150,000 clones, around 90% seen once. Sequenced: blood. The receptors were sampled from a man aged 30-40 years in good health. Each CDR3 is given with its conserved first and last residue. Each record gives: clone size, J gene, V gene, D gene, CDR3 protein, CDR3 DNA. A D gene is named only where the DNA matches it firmly. Size tells how often a clone was seen (once, few, many) or the class of an expanded clone, and some rows leave it out.

.	TRBJ2-3	TRBV27	.	CASSPGRRGVADTQYF	TGTGCCAGCAGTCCGGGGCGACGGGGCGTAGCAGATACGCAGTATTTT
.	TRBJ1-4	TRBV6-4	.	CASSVEFGQNEKLFF	TGTGCCAGCAGTGTTGAATTTGGACAGAATGAAAAACTGTTTTTT
.	TRBJ1-5	TRBV27	.	CASSFRGRDQPQHF	TGTGCCAGCAGTTTTCGGGGGCGGGATCAGCCCCAGCATTTT
.	TRBJ1-1	TRBV6-6	TRBD1	CASSSRGQMNTEAFF	TGTGCCAGCAGTTCCCGGGGACAGATGAACACTGAAGCTTTCTTT
.	TRBJ2-7	TRBV6-1	.	CASSEGTAYEQYF	TGTGCCAGCAGTGAAGGGACAGCCTACGAGCAGTACTTC
.	TRBJ2-1	TRBV28	.	CASSPHNEQFF	TGTGCCAGCAGTCCCCACAATGAGCAGTTCTTC
.	TRBJ2-2	TRBV5-4	.	CASSLGGGELFF	TGTGCCAGCAGCTTGGGAGGCGGGGAGCTGTTTTTT
.	TRBJ1-1	TRBV7-2	.	CASSIRRTARKMNTEAFF	TGTGCCAGCAGCATTAGAAGAACAGCCCGCAAAATGAACACTGAAGCTTTCTTT
.	TRBJ2-7	TRBV7-2	TRBD2	CASSPGLAIYEQYF	TGTGCCAGCAGCCCAGGACTAGCGATCTACGAGCAGTACTTC
.	TRBJ2-3	TRBV10-1	.	CASSFGAQNTDTQYF	TGCGCCAGCAGTTTCGGGGCTCAAAACACAGATACGCAGTATTTT
.	TRBJ2-3	TRBV28	TRBD2	CASRGLGGGNTDTQYF	TGTGCCAGCAGGGGGCTGGGCGGGGGGAACACAGATACGCAGTATTTT
.	TRBJ2-7	TRBV27	.	CASNSGGGWHEQYF	TGTGCCAGCAATTCTGGGGGGGGCTGGCACGAGCAGTACTTC
.	TRBJ2-1	TRBV19	TRBD2	CASSGLARRGSYNEQFF	TGTGCCAGCTCGGGACTAGCAAGAAGGGGCTCCTACAATGAGCAGTTCTTC
.	TRBJ2-7	TRBV10-1	.	CASSRTVYEQYF	TGCGCCAGCAGCCGGACAGTCTACGAGCAGTACTTC
once	TRBJ1-1	TRBV10-2	.	CASSGDLGSFF	TGCGCCAGCAGTGGGGACCTAGGGTCTTTCTTT
.	TRBJ2-3	TRBV12-3/TRBV12-4	.	CASRVGGGDTQYF	TGTGCCAGCAGGGTGGGTGGAGGAGATACGCAGTATTTT
.	TRBJ2-7	TRBV11-2	.	CASSLEEGWATGGQYF	TGTGCCAGCAGCTTAGAGGAGGGGTGGGCCACAGGCGGGCAGTACTTC
.	TRBJ1-5	TRBV29-1	.	CSVEDGSNQPQHF	TGCAGCGTTGAAGATGGTAGCAATCAGCCCCAGCATTTT
few	TRBJ2-1	TRBV6-5	TRBD2	CASRTSGGTNEQFF	TGTGCCAGCAGGACTAGCGGGGGAACCAATGAGCAGTTCTTC